These 20 T cell receptor beta chains were all obtained from the same sample, sequenced in a study of OX40 agonist ivuxolimab in advanced cancers. Using immunoSEQ multiplex PCR, the repertoire was profiled, and TCRdb retains in-frame clones only, with some absent. The data hold 150,000 to 170,000 clones, with 90% to 95% observed a single time. This specimen was CD4+ or CD8+ T cells sorted from blood, taken in a trial of the OX40 agonist ivuxolimab. The receptors originated from an adult with an advanced solid tumor such as melanoma, head and neck, liver or kidney cancer.

V is TRBV19 and J is TRBJ2-3; 14 nucleotides align to TRBD2. In germline, CDR1 is LNHDA, CDR2 SQIVND (reference sequence). The ends lost 5 bases at V and 0 bases at J; junction bases unmatched: 10. CDR3 length: 19 amino acids. The CDR3 DNA reads as TGTGCCAGTAGTTCAGGACTAGCGGGGGGACCCTTCAGCACAGATACGCAGTATTTT. It encodes CASSSGLAGGPFSTDTQYF.

The chain is built from TRBV6-1 and TRBJ2-3; TRBD1 or TRBD2 may be the D gene (5 bases each). Germline CDR1 reads MNHNS; CDR2 reads SASEGT. V was pared by 2 bases and J by 9 bases, with 15 bases between. The length of the CDR3 is 14 residues. The CDR3 spells CASSEQGGLATQYF. CDR3 sequence (DNA): TGTGCCAGCAGTGAACAGGGCGGACTTGCAACGCAGTATTTT.

The chain is built from TRBV18 and TRBJ2-3; D gene uncertain. V was cut by 3 bases and J by 0 bases, with 10 bases left in between. From germline, CDR1 is KGHSH and CDR2 LQKENI. This CDR3 has 15 amino acids. The CDR3 reads CASSPSGSSTDTQYF. CDR3 sequence (DNA): TGTGCCAGCTCACCCTCCGGGTCTAGCACAGATACGCAGTATTTT.

The chain joins TRBV28 to TRBJ2-3; 11 nucleotides match TRBD2. CDR3 length: 16 residues. V was clipped by 6 bases and J by 5 bases; unmatched bases: 10. Germline values: CDR1 MDHEN, CDR2 SYDVKM. CDR3 in amino acids: CASSPRLAGYGDTQYF. In DNA form, the CDR3 reads TGTGCCAGCAGCCCGCGACTAGCGGGATACGGAGATACGCAGTATTTT.

This chain connects TRBV7-2 to TRBJ2-7, with 8 nucleotides matching TRBD2. CDR3 size: 15 residues. CDR1 and CDR2 (germline): SGHTA, FQGNSA. The V segment lost 5 bases and the J segment 4 bases; nucleotides outside the gene matches: 10. CDR3 in amino acids: CASSPLSGRRYEQYF. DNA for the CDR3: TGTGCCAGCAGCCCCCTGAGCGGGAGACGGTACGAGCAGTACTTC.

V gene TRBV18 combines with J gene TRBJ2-5; 8 positions match TRBD2. Germline loops: CDR1 KGHSH, CDR2 LQKENI. The CDR3 length is 16 residues. V shed 3 bases, J shed 1 base, and the junction held 7 bases outside the gene matches. The CDR3 region is CASSPPNGGVQETQYF. The CDR3 coding sequence is TGTGCCAGCTCACCCCCTAACGGGGGGGTCCAAGAGACCCAGTACTTC.

V and J are TRBV4-3 and TRBJ2-2; 7 bases map to TRBD1. CDR3 length equals 17 residues. V lost 2 bases and J lost 6; bases outside the gene matches: 12. Germline values: CDR1 LGHNA, CDR2 YSLEER. The CDR3 here is CASSQTAATGEAGELFF. The CDR3 nucleotides read TGCGCCAGCAGCCAAACGGCTGCAACAGGGGAAGCCGGGGAGCTGTTTTTT.

J is TRBJ2-7 and V is TRBV6-5; D is perhaps TRBD2 (6 bases). The V gene lost 0 bases and the J gene lost 7 bases, with 19 bases spanning the gap. Looked up from germline, CDR1 is MNHEY and CDR2 is SVGAGI. This CDR3 comprises 16 residues. CDR3 nucleotides: TGTGCCAGCAGTTACTCCTCCCGGCGGGTGGCGGGGGAGCAGTACTTC. It encodes CASSYSSRRVAGEQYF.

The CDR3 reads CASSSRTASYNSPLHF. In nucleotides, the CDR3 is TGTGCCAGCAGTTCACGGACGGCCTCCTATAATTCACCCCTCCACTTT. The chain is built from TRBV27 and TRBJ1-6; the D is unclear. The V gene's germline CDR1 is MNHEY and CDR2 SMNVEV (reference sequence). The CDR3 loop spans 16 amino acids. V was pared by 4 bases and J by 0 bases, with 10 bases between.

The chain employs TRBV11-2 and TRBJ2-7; D may be TRBD1 (5 bases). The CDR3 loop spans 17 amino acids. Germline V CDR1 and CDR2: SGHAT, FQNNGV. V was shortened by 2 bases and J by 8 bases, with 25 bases between the two germline ends. In DNA form, the CDR3 reads TGTGCCAGCAGCTTAATATTTTCAGGGTTGTCGATGAAGCAGCAGTACTTC. This translates into CASSLIFSGLSMKQQYF.

The rearrangement joins TRBV7-2 to TRBJ1-6; 7 nucleotides agree with TRBD1. The junction had 4 bases not matched to a gene; V was cut back by 4 bases and J by 7 bases. Germline lookup yields CDR1 SGHTA and CDR2 FQGNSA. The CDR3 extends over 14 amino acids. The chain's CDR3 is CASSSGQQNSPLHF. CDR3 nucleotides: TGTGCCAGCAGCTCGGGACAGCAAAATTCACCCCTCCACTTT.

This chain links TRBV19 with TRBJ2-5, with D possibly being TRBD1 (6 bases). The CDR3 consists of 14 residues. V was shortened by 8 bases and J by 2 bases, with 15 bases between the two germline ends. Germline CDR1 is LNHDA and CDR2 is SQIVND (reference sequence). The CDR3 DNA sequence: TGTGCCAGTTGGGACAAGGGGAATCAAGAGACCCAGTACTTC. Translation gives CASWDKGNQETQYF. The whole variable domain, remainder taken from reference TRBV19 and TRBJ2-5, is DGGITQSPKYLFRKEGQNVTLSCEQNLNHDAMYWYRQDPGQGLRLIYYSQIVNDFQKGDIAEGYSVSREKKESFPLTVTSAQKNPTAFYLCASWDKGNQETQYFGPGTRLLVL.

The V call is TRBV5-1, the J call TRBJ1-6; D not certain. The length of the CDR3 is 16 residues. The V end lost 0 bases, the J end lost 1 base, and 8 bases lay between the germline ends. Per the germline V gene, CDR1 is SGHRS and CDR2 is YFSETQ. This chain's CDR3 is CASSLAERSYNSPLHF. The CDR3 DNA reads as TGCGCCAGCAGCTTGGCGGAGAGGTCCTATAATTCACCCCTCCACTTT. Variable domain in full (rest from reference TRBV5-1 and TRBJ1-6): KAGVTQTPRYLIKTRGQQVTLSCSPISGHRSVSWYQQTPGQGLQFLFEYFSETQRNKGNFPGRFSGRQFSNSRSEMNVSTLELGDSALYLCASSLAERSYNSPLHFGNGTRLTVT.

The gene calls are TRBV18 and TRBJ1-2; D not certain. Deletions cut 0 bases from V and 4 bases from J, with 21 bases between. The V gene's germline CDR1 is KGHSH and CDR2 LQKENI. This CDR3 contains 18 residues. Here the CDR3 reads CASSPPSWQAPLAYGYTF. The CDR3 DNA reads as TGTGCCAGCTCACCACCGAGTTGGCAGGCCCCCCTCGCCTATGGCTACACCTTC.

In DNA form, the CDR3 reads TGCGCCAGCAGCTTGGACCCGGGTCAGGGGTATGGCTACACCTTC. Translated: CASSLDPGQGYGYTF. The V and J genes are TRBV5-1 and TRBJ1-2; D is perhaps TRBD1 (6 bases). Germline V CDR1 and CDR2: SGHRS, YFSETQ. There are 15 residues in the CDR3. V was trimmed by 0 bases and J by 5 bases, leaving 14 bases between them.

The chain links TRBV7-9 to TRBJ1-2; 7 bases line up with TRBD1. The germline CDR1 and CDR2 sequences are SEHNR and FQNEAQ (reference sequence). V gave up 2 bases and J gave up 2 bases; unmatched junction bases: 5. CDR3 length: 15 residues. The CDR3 loop reads CASSLWGRGNYGYTF. CDR3 nucleotides: TGTGCCAGCAGCTTATGGGGCAGGGGGAACTATGGCTACACCTTC. The variable domain in full, with the rest retrieved from reference TRBV7-9 and TRBJ1-2, is DTGVSQNPRHKITKRGQNVTFRCDPISEHNRLYWYRQTLGQGPEFLTYFQNEAQLEKSRLLSDRFSAERPKGSFSTLEIQRTEQGDSAMYLCASSLWGRGNYGYTFGSGTRLTVV.

The J gene is TRBJ1-4, the V gene TRBV4-2; 12 nucleotides line up with TRBD1. V gave up 1 base and J gave up 1 base; unmatched junction bases: 1. CDR1 LGHNA and CDR2 YNFKEQ come from the germline V gene. The CDR3 contains 17 residues. CDR3 in DNA: TGTGCCAGCAGCCAAGGGGACAGGGGGCTAACTAATGAAAAACTGTTTTTT. Its translation: CASSQGDRGLTNEKLFF.

The rearrangement uses TRBV6-1 and TRBJ1-4; possibly TRBD1 for D (6 bases). Germline CDR1 and CDR2: MNHNS and SASEGT. V lost 6 bases to trimming and J lost 3 bases, with 14 bases between them. The CDR3 has 15 amino acids. CDR3 DNA: TGTGCCAGCAGCATCATGACAGGAGCTAATGAAAAACTGTTTTTT. It codes for CASSIMTGANEKLFF.

The chain joins TRBV7-6 to TRBJ2-2, with D maybe TRBD2 (5 bases). CDR3 length equals 14 residues. The germline gives CDR1 SGHVS, CDR2 FNYEAQ. The V end lost 5 bases, the J end lost 4 bases, and 11 bases lay between the germline ends. CDR3 nucleotides: TGTGCCAGCAGCCCTAGCCCGTCCACCGGGGAGCTGTTTTTT. This codes for CASSPSPSTGELFF. Using reference TRBV7-6 and TRBJ2-2 for the parts outside the CDR3, the full variable domain is GAGVSQSPRYKVTKRGQDVALRCDPISGHVSLYWYRQALGQGPEFLTYFNYEAQQDKSGLPNDRFSAERPEGSISTLTIQRTEQRDSAMYRCASSPSPSTGELFFGEGSRLTVL.

The CDR3 region has the DNA TGTGCCAGCAGTGGGGAGGGGATAAGCTCTGGAAACACCATATATTTT. Translating it yields CASSGEGISSGNTIYF. The V gene is TRBV2, the J gene TRBJ1-3; maybe TRBD1 (5 bases). The length of the CDR3 is 16 residues. Trimming stripped 4 bases from V and 0 bases from J, with 13 bases between. CDR1 and CDR2 (germline): SNHLY, FYNNEI.